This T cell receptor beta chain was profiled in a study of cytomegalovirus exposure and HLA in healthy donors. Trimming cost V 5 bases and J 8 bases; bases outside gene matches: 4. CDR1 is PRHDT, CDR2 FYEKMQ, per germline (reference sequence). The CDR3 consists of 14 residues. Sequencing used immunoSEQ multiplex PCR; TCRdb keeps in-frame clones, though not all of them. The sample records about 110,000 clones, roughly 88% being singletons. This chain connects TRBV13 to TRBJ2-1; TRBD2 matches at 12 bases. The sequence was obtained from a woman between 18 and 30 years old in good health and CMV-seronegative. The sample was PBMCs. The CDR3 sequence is CASSPRLAGDEQFF. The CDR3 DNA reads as TGTGCCAGCAGCCCCCGACTAGCGGGGGATGAGCAGTTCTTC. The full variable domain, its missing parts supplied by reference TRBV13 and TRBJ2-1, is AAGVIQSPRHLIKEKRETATLKCYPIPRHDTVYWYQQGPGQDPQFLISFYEKMQSDKGSIPDRFSAQQFSDYHSELNMSSLELGDSALYFCASSPRLAGDEQFFGPGTRLTVL.